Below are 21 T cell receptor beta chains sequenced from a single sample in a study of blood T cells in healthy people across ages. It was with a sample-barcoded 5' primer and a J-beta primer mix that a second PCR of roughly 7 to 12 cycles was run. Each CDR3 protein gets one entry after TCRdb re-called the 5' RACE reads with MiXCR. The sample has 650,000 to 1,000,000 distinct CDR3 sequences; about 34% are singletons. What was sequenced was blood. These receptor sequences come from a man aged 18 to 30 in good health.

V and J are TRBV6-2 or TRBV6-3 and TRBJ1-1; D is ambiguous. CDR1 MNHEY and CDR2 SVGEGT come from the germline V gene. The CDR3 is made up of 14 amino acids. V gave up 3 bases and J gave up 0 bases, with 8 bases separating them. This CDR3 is CASSYVRVNTEAFF. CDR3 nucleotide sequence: TGTGCCAGCAGTTATGTGAGAGTGAACACTGAAGCTTTCTTT.

CDR3 sequence reads: CSGGLAGGRLSNEQFF. The CDR3 DNA reads TGCAGCGGCGGACTAGCGGGGGGGCGCCTTTCGAATGAGCAGTTCTTC. V usage is TRBV29-1 and J usage is TRBJ2-1; 15 positions match TRBD2. V shed 7 bases and J 7 bases; nucleotides not matched to a gene: 11. This CDR3 region has 16 residues. Germline CDR1 and CDR2: SQVTM and ANQGSEA.

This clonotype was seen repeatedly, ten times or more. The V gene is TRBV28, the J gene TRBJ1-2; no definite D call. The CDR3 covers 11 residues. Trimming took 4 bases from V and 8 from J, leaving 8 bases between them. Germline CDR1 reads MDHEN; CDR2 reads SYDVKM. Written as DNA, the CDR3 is TGTGCCAGCAGTTCACAGCAAGGCTACACCTTC. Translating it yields CASSSQQGYTF.

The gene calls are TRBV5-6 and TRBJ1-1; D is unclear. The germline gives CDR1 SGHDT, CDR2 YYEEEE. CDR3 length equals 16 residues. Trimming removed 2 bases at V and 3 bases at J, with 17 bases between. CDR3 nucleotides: TGTGCCAGCAGCTTCGTATCGGCAGCCTTATACACTGAAGCTTTCTTT. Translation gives CASSFVSAALYTEAFF.

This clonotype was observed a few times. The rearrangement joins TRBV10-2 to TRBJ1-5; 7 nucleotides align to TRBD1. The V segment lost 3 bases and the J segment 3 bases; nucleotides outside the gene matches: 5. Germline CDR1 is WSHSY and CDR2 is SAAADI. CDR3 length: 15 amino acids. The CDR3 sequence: CASSDQGGNNQPQHF. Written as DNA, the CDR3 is TGCGCCAGCAGTGACCAGGGGGGAAACAATCAGCCCCAGCATTTT.

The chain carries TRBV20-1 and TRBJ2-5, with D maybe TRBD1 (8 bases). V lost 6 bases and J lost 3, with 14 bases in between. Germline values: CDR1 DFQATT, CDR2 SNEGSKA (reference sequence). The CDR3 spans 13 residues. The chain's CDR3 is CSAWTGTKETQYF. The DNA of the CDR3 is TGCAGTGCCTGGACAGGGACTAAAGAGACCCAGTACTTC.

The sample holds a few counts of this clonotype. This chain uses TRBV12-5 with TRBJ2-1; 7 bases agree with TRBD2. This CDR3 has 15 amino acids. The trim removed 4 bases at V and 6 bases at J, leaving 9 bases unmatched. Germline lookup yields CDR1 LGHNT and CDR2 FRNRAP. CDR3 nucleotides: TGTGCTAGTGGTTGGGGGGGGGAGCGGAGCAATGAGCAGTTCTTC. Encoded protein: CASGWGGERSNEQFF. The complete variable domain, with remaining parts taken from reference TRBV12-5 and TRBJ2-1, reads DARVTQTPRHKVTEMGQEVTMRCQPILGHNTVFWYRQTMMQGLELLAYFRNRAPLDDSGMPKDRFSAEMPDATLATLKIQPSEPRDSAVYFCASGWGGERSNEQFFGPGTRLTVL.

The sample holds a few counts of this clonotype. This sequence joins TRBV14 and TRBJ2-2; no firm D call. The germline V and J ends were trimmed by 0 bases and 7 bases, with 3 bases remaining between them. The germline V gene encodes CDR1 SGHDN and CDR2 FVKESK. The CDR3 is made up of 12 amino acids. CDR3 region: CASSQDFGELFF. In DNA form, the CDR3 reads TGTGCCAGCAGCCAAGATTTCGGGGAGCTGTTTTTT.

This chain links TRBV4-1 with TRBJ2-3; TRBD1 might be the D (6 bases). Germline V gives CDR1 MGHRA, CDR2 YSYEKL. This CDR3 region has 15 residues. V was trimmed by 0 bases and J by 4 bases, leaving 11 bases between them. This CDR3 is CASSQEGASADTQYF. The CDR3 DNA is TGCGCCAGCAGCCAAGAGGGGGCAAGCGCAGATACGCAGTATTTT.

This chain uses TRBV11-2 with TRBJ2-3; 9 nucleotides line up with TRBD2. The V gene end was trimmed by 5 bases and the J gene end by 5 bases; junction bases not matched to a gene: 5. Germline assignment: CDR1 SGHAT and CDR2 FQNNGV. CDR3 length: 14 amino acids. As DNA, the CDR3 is TGTGCCAGCAGCGTGAATAGCGGGGGAGATACGCAGTATTTT. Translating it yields CASSVNSGGDTQYF.

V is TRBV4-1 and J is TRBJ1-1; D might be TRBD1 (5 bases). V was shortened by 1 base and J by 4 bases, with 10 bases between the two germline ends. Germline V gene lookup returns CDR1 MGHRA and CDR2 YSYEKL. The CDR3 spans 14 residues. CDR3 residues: CASSQVGGGTEAFF. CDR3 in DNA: TGCGCCAGCAGCCAAGTCGGGGGAGGCACTGAAGCTTTCTTT.

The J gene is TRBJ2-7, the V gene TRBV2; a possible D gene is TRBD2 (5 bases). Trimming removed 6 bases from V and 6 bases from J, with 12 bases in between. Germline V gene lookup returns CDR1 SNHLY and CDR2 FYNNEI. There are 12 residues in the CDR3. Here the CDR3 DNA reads TGTGCCAGCAGGACCGAGGGCCTCGAGCAGTACTTC. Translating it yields CASRTEGLEQYF.

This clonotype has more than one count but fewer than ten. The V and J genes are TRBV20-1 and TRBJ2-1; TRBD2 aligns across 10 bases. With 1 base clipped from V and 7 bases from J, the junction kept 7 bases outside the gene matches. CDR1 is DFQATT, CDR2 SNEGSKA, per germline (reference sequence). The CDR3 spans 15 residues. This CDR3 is CSARASSGGGNEQFF. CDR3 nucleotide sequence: TGCAGTGCTAGAGCTTCGAGCGGGGGGGGGAATGAGCAGTTCTTC.

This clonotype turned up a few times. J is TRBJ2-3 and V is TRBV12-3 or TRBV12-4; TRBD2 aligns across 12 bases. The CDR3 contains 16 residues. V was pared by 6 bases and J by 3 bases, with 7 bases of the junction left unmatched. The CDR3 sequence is CASRGTSGGLTDTQYF. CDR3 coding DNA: TGTGCCAGCAGGGGAACTAGCGGGGGGTTAACAGATACGCAGTATTTT.

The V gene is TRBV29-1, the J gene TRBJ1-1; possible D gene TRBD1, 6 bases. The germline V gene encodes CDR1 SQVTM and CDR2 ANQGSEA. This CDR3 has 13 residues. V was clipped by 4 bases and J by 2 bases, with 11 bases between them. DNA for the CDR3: TGCAGCGTTGGTCGGGACACCAACACTGAAGCTTTCTTT. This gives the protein CSVGRDTNTEAFF.

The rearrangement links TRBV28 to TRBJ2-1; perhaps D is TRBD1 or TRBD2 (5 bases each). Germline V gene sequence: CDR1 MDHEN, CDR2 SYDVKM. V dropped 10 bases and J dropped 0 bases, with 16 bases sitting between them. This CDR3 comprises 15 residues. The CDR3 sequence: CATIGEYSSYNEQFF. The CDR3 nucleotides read TGTGCCACCATAGGGGAGTACAGCTCCTACAATGAGCAGTTCTTC.

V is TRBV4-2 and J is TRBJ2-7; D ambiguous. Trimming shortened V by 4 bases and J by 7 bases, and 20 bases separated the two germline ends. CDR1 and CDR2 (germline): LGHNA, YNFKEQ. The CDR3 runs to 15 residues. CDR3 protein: CASSRPPEGHNEQYF. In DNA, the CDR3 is TGTGCCAGCAGCCGTCCTCCGGAAGGGCACAATGAGCAGTACTTC.

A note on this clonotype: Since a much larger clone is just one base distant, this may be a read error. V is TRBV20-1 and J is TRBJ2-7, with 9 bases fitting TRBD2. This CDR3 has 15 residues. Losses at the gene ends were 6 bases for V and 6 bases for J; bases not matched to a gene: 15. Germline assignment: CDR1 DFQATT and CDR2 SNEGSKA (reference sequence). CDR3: CSARIAGALMSEQYF. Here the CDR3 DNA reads TGCAGTGCCCGCATAGCGGGGGCCCTCATGAGCGAGCAGTACTTC.

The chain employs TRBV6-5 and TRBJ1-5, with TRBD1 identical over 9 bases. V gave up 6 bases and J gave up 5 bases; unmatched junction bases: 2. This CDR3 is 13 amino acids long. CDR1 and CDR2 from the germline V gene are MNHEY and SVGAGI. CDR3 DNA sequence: TGTGCCAGCAGAGACAGGGGGGATCAGCCCCAGCATTTT. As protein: CASRDRGDQPQHF.

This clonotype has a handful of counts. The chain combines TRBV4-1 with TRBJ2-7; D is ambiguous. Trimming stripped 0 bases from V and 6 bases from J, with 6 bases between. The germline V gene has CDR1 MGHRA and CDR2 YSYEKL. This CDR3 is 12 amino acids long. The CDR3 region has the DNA TGCGCCAGCAGCCAAGATTACGGCGAGCAGTACTTC. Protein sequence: CASSQDYGEQYF.

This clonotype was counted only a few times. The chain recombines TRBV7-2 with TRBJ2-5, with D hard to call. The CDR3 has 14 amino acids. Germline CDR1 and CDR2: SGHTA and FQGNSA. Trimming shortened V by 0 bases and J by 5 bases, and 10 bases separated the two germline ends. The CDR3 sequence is CASSLARPRETQYF. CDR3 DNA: TGTGCCAGCAGCTTAGCACGACCCCGGGAGACCCAGTACTTC.